The 19 T cell receptor beta chains below all came from one sample that was sequenced in a study of cytomegalovirus exposure and HLA in healthy donors. It was with 60 Vbeta and 13 Jbeta primers that the PCR ran. Assay used: immunoSEQ multiplex PCR; TCRdb lists only in-frame clones, some missing. The sample records over 100,000 clones, about 82% being singletons. The sample consisted of PBMCs. The receptors originated from a female donor in good health and CMV-seropositive.

This clone was seen more than once but under ten times. CDR3 bases: TGTGCCAGCAGCTTAGTACAGACCTACGAGCAGTACTTC. This codes for CASSLVQTYEQYF. The chain recombines TRBV7-9 with TRBJ2-7; D is uncertain. Germline CDR1 and CDR2: SEHNR and FQNEAQ (reference sequence). The CDR3 runs to 13 residues. Trimming took off 1 base at V and 2 bases at J, with 6 bases between the two ends. Full variable domain (remainder filled in from reference TRBV7-9 and TRBJ2-7): DTGVSQNPRHKITKRGQNVTFRCDPISEHNRLYWYRQTLGQGPEFLTYFQNEAQLEKSRLLSDRFSAERPKGSFSTLEIQRTEQGDSAMYLCASSLVQTYEQYFGPGTRLTVT.

The CDR3 is CATSEGRGRETQYF. DNA of the CDR3: TGTGCCACCTCTGAAGGTCGGGGGAGGGAGACCCAGTACTTC. The chain couples TRBV6-5 to TRBJ2-5; TRBD2 is a possible D gene (6 bases). The CDR3 length is 14 residues. The germline CDR1 and CDR2 sequences are MNHEY and SVGAGI. Trimming cost V 10 bases and J 5 bases, with 20 bases left between them.

The chain has TRBV2 and TRBJ1-4; D gene uncertain. CDR1 SNHLY and CDR2 FYNNEI come from the germline V gene. Trimming took off 6 bases at V and 5 bases at J, with 7 bases between the two ends. There are 12 residues in the CDR3. This CDR3 reads CASRVENEKLFF. Here the CDR3 DNA reads TGTGCCAGCAGGGTAGAAAATGAAAAACTGTTTTTT. Full variable domain (outside the CDR3, taken from reference TRBV2 and TRBJ1-4): EPEVTQTPSHQVTQMGQEVILRCVPISNHLYFYWYRQILGQKVEFLVSFYNNEISEKSEIFDDQFSVERPDGSNFTLKIRSTKLEDSAMYFCASRVENEKLFFGSGTQLSVL.

The V call is TRBV11-2, the J call TRBJ1-1; weak D call: TRBD1 (6 bases). Germline loops: CDR1 SGHAT, CDR2 FQNNGV. This CDR3 is built from 15 residues. V was shortened by 4 bases and J by 1 base, with 13 bases between the two germline ends. The CDR3 nucleotides are TGTGCCAGCAGCTCAGGGGTACTATCGAACACTGAAGCTTTCTTT. Protein product: CASSSGVLSNTEAFF.

The chain combines TRBV2 with TRBJ2-2; 9 bases line up with TRBD2. The CDR3 is made up of 17 amino acids. V lost 1 base to trimming and J lost 3 bases; unmatched junction nucleotides: 6. Germline CDR1 reads SNHLY; CDR2 reads FYNNEI. The CDR3 here is CASSEGSLAGYTGELFF. The CDR3 nucleotides are TGTGCCAGCAGTGAAGGTTCCCTAGCGGGGTACACCGGGGAGCTGTTTTTT. The full variable domain, completed using reference TRBV2 and TRBJ2-2, is EPEVTQTPSHQVTQMGQEVILRCVPISNHLYFYWYRQILGQKVEFLVSFYNNEISEKSEIFDDQFSVERPDGSNFTLKIRSTKLEDSAMYFCASSEGSLAGYTGELFFGEGSRLTVL.

This clone was recorded once. V gene TRBV6-4 combines with J gene TRBJ2-3; 9 bases fit TRBD1. Per the germline V gene, CDR1 is MRHNA and CDR2 is SNTAGT. The length of the CDR3 is 15 residues. V was pared by 9 bases and J by 1 base, with 8 bases of the junction left unmatched. This chain's CDR3 is CASAPGQGGTDTQYF. CDR3 sequence (DNA): TGTGCCAGTGCCCCGGGACAGGGAGGCACAGATACGCAGTATTTT.

The sample holds a few counts of this clone. This chain joins TRBV19 and TRBJ2-7; 8 positions agree with TRBD1. V shed 3 bases and J 6 bases; nucleotides not matched to a gene: 4. The CDR3 extends over 13 amino acids. Looked up from germline, CDR1 is LNHDA and CDR2 is SQIVND (reference sequence). The chain's CDR3 is CASSMTGVGEQYF. The CDR3 bases are TGTGCCAGTAGTATGACAGGGGTGGGCGAGCAGTACTTC.

The chain recombines TRBV5-6 with TRBJ2-3, with a weak D call TRBD1 (5 bases). This CDR3 has 14 residues. The ends were cut back, 0 bases at V and 5 bases at J, with 10 bases in the middle. Germline CDR1 SGHDT, CDR2 YYEEEE. The CDR3 nucleotides read TGTGCCAGCAGCTTGGAGGGGCCTAGAGATACGCAGTATTTT. Its translation is CASSLEGPRDTQYF. The full variable domain, with the rest looked up from reference TRBV5-6 and TRBJ2-3, is DAGVTQSPTHLIKTRGQQVTLRCSPKSGHDTVSWYQQALGQGPQFIFQYYEEEERQRGNFPDRFSGHQFPNYSSELNVNALLLGDSALYLCASSLEGPRDTQYFGPGTRLTVL.

In this sample, this clone turned up once. The rearrangement uses TRBV18 and TRBJ2-5, with 7 bases lining up with TRBD1. The CDR3 is 13 amino acids. V lost 4 bases, J lost 3 bases, and 2 bases stayed unmatched. CDR1 is KGHSH and CDR2 is LQKENI in the germline V gene. CDR3 amino acids: CASSLGQKETQYF. The CDR3 nucleotides are TGTGCCAGCTCACTGGGACAGAAAGAGACCCAGTACTTC.

CDR3 DNA: TGTGCCAGTAGTATAGATCCCCCCGGGACTAGCGGGACCTACAATGAGCAGTTCTTC. As protein: CASSIDPPGTSGTYNEQFF. The V gene is TRBV19, the J gene TRBJ2-1; 13 positions match TRBD2. This CDR3 is built from 19 residues. V was pared by 0 bases and J by 2 bases, with 7 bases of the junction left unmatched. Germline loops: CDR1 LNHDA, CDR2 SQIVND (reference sequence).

By share, this clone ranks as medium-sized. This chain uses TRBV6-5 with TRBJ1-5, with 8 bases aligning to TRBD1. The CDR3 is made up of 15 amino acids. Looked up from germline, CDR1 is MNHEY and CDR2 is SVGAGI. After removal of 4 bases from V and 2 bases from J, the junction contained 4 bases not matched to a gene. The CDR3 DNA follows: TGTGCCAGCAGTTCGACAGGGGCTGGCAATCAGCCCCAGCATTTT. Translating gives CASSSTGAGNQPQHF.

The chain carries TRBV13 and TRBJ2-7, with D hard to call. Germline CDR1 PRHDT, CDR2 FYEKMQ (reference sequence). V was trimmed by 0 bases and J by 3 bases, leaving 6 bases between them. This CDR3 region has 13 residues. For the CDR3, the DNA is TGTGCCAGCAGCTTAGGGCAGGACTACGAGCAGTACTTC. As protein: CASSLGQDYEQYF. Supplemented by reference TRBV13 and TRBJ2-7, the full variable domain reads AAGVIQSPRHLIKEKRETATLKCYPIPRHDTVYWYQQGPGQDPQFLISFYEKMQSDKGSIPDRFSAQQFSDYHSELNMSSLELGDSALYFCASSLGQDYEQYFGPGTRLTVT.

This clone was counted between two and nine times. The chain links TRBV25-1 to TRBJ2-1, with 12 bases identical to TRBD2. The CDR3 has 18 residues. The germline V gene encodes CDR1 MGHDK and CDR2 SYGVNS. With 3 bases clipped from V and 4 bases from J, the junction kept 10 bases outside the gene matches. CDR3 amino acids: CASSEGRLAGVTYNEQFF. CDR3 DNA sequence: TGTGCCAGCAGTGAGGGAAGACTAGCGGGGGTCACTTACAATGAGCAGTTCTTC.

This sequence joins TRBV5-5 and TRBJ1-4, with D possibly matching TRBD1 (6 bases). From germline, CDR1 is SGHKS and CDR2 YYEKEE (reference sequence). V was clipped by 0 bases and J by 1 base, with 7 bases between them. CDR3 length: 15 amino acids. This chain's CDR3 is CASSLEGQTNEKLFF. The CDR3, as DNA: TGTGCCAGCAGCTTGGAGGGACAAACTAATGAAAAACTGTTTTTT. Combining the CDR3 with reference TRBV5-5 and TRBJ1-4 gives the whole variable domain DAGVTQSPTHLIKTRGQQVTLRCSPISGHKSVSWYQQVLGQGPQFIFQYYEKEERGRGNFPDRFSARQFPNYSSELNVNALLLGDSALYLCASSLEGQTNEKLFFGSGTQLSVL.

This chain joins TRBV5-1 and TRBJ2-4, with TRBD1 matching 8 bases. The CDR3 has 15 amino acids. CDR1 is SGHRS and CDR2 is YFSETQ in the germline V gene. J gave up 3 bases and V 1 base, and 3 bases lay outside the gene matches. CDR3 residues: CASSLSQGGKNIQYF. CDR3 nucleotides: TGCGCCAGCAGCTTGTCACAGGGGGGCAAAAACATTCAGTACTTC.

This chain joins TRBV6-5 and TRBJ1-2; 8 bases are a match to TRBD1. The V and J ends lost 7 bases and 4 bases, in that order; junction bases with no gene match: 8. Looked up from germline, CDR1 is MNHEY and CDR2 is SVGAGI. CDR3 size: 14 residues. For the CDR3, the DNA is TGTGCCAGCACCATGGACAGGGACGTCTATGGCTACACCTTC. Translating gives CASTMDRDVYGYTF.

The rearrangement uses TRBV5-1 and TRBJ2-1, with 10 nucleotides matching TRBD1. The CDR3 contains 16 residues. Germline V gene lookup returns CDR1 SGHRS and CDR2 YFSETQ. J lost 3 bases, V lost 0 bases, and 3 bases had no gene match. The CDR3 here is CASSLVGTGDYNEQFF. In DNA form, the CDR3 reads TGCGCCAGCAGCTTGGTGGGGACAGGGGACTACAATGAGCAGTTCTTC.

The rearrangement joins TRBV11-3 to TRBJ1-2; D perhaps matches TRBD1 (6 bases). The CDR3 consists of 12 residues. V lost 10 bases to trimming and J lost 4 bases, with 13 bases between them. From germline, CDR1 is SGHNT and CDR2 YENEEA. As DNA, the CDR3 is TGTGCCAACCCGACAGGAGGCTATGGCTACACCTTC. Encoded protein: CANPTGGYGYTF.

The rearrangement joins TRBV29-1 to TRBJ2-7; D remains unclear. CDR1 is SQVTM, CDR2 ANQGSEA, per germline. The CDR3 loop spans 8 amino acids. Trimming removed 7 bases at V and 12 bases at J, with 10 bases between. The CDR3 sequence: CSAPSRYF. The DNA for the CDR3 is TGCAGCGCCCCCAGTCGGTACTTC.